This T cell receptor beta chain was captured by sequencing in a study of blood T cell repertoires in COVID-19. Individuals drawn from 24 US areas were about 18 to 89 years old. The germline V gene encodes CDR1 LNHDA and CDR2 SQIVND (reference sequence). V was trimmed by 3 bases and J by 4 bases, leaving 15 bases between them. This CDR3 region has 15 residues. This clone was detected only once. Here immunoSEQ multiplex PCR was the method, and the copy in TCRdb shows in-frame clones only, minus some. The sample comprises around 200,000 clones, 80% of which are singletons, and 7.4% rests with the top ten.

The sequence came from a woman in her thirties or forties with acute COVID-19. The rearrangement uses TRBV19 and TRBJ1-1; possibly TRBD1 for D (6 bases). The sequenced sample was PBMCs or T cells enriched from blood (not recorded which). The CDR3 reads CASSMNREGSTEAFF. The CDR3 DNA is TGTGCCAGTAGTATGAACAGGGAGGGAAGCACTGAAGCTTTCTTT. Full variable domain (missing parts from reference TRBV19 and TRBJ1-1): DGGITQSPKYLFRKEGQNVTLSCEQNLNHDAMYWYRQDPGQGLRLIYYSQIVNDFQKGDIAEGYSVSREKKESFPLTVTSAQKNPTAFYLCASSMNREGSTEAFFGQGTRLTVV.